This T cell receptor beta chain was profiled in a study of OX40 agonist ivuxolimab in advanced cancers. With respect to the entire study: Ivuxolimab was an agonistic, fully human IgG2 monoclonal antibody directed against OX40 (CD134), a costimulatory receptor. Intravenous ivuxolimab was administered to patients every 2 weeks at six dose levels: 0.01, 0.1, 0.3, 1.5, 3 and 10 mg/kg. Of the roughly 54 patients in dose escalation, about 20 had hepatocellular carcinoma, some 15 had melanoma, 9 had renal cell carcinoma and 9 had head and neck cancer. In the dose-escalation cohort, 65% to 90% of patients were male, and the mean age was approximately 60 years, with a range of about 23 to 90. Patients were allowed to have had prior anti-PD-1, anti-PD-L1 or anti-CTLA-4 therapy, and 40% of the dose-escalation patients had been treated with checkpoint inhibitors. Partial responses occurred in three dose-escalation patients, of whom one had hepatocellular carcinoma and two had cutaneous melanoma. Peripheral TCRbeta sequencing was intended to test whether TCR sequence diversity was altered and clonal T-cell expansion was caused by ivuxolimab. The paper describes the monotherapy dose-escalation part (N of about 55 patients) of the phase I trial of ivuxolimab.

What the authors observed across the whole study: Low levels of normalized T-cell clonal expansion were also shown by some nonresponding patients. After ivuxolimab, more expanded clones were found on average in CD8+ T cells than in CD4+ T cells. The antigen specificity of the clonally expanded peripheral T cells was not determined. Partial responders in the 0.1-3.0 mg/kg groups had among the lowest normalized peripheral clonal expansion, especially among CD8+ T cells. Clonal expansion of both CD4+ and CD8+ blood T cells was observed from baseline to week 6 at doses 0.1 to 3.0 mg/kg.

CDR1 and CDR2 are read off the germline V gene (reference sequence) as GTSNPN and SVGIG. Its CDR3 holds 14 amino acids, cysteine through phenylalanine. Only the CDR3 DNA stays, 42 bases, in frame from base 1. V and J lose 0 bases and 2 bases, and a span of 11 bases separates them. The trial excluded patients who had a history of autoimmune disease or were on systemic immunosuppression. Peripheral blood for TCR sequencing was collected from all dose cohorts at baseline, on cycle 4 day 1, and on cycle 7 day 1. Samples came from an open-label, multicenter, first-in-human phase I dose-escalation trial of ivuxolimab. Adults with locally advanced or metastatic melanoma, renal cell carcinoma, hepatocellular carcinoma or head and neck squamous cell carcinoma were enrolled in the trial. Before TCR sequencing, CD4+ T cells and CD8+ T cells from peripheral blood were sorted into separate populations. On this clone: This receptor's antigen is unknown. No base-level quality is on record; no much larger clone is a single base apart.

Genomic DNA was isolated from the sorted cells so that the TCRbeta CDR3 region could be sequenced. The immunoSEQ Assay was used for sequencing of TCRbeta CDR3 regions. TCRdb mirrors the immuneACCESS table, restricted to in-frame sequences. Some clones are absent from its copies; in checked studies, under half trace to an unresolved V gene, and the reason for the others is unknown. This sample lists under 70,000 clones; roughly 89% were detected once. The ten largest clones take up more than 0.9% of the sample. The source material was CD4+ or CD8+ T cells sorted from blood, sampled in a trial of the OX40 agonist ivuxolimab. The sequence joins TRBV30 to TRBJ2-7, with an unclear D gene assignment. The TCR comes from an adult with an advanced solid tumor such as melanoma, head and neck, liver or kidney cancer. The encoded CDR3 is CAWSVTGSTYEQYF. In nucleotide form, the sequence is TGTGCCTGGAGTGTAACCGGGTCCACCTACGAGCAGTACTTC. With the rest looked up from the reference TRBV30 and TRBJ2-7 genes rather than sequenced, the full variable domain is SQTIHQWPATLVQPVGSPLSLECTVEGTSNPNLYWYRQAAGRGLQLLFYSVGIGQISSEVPQNLSASRPQDRQFILSSKKLLLSDSGFYLCAWSVTGSTYEQYFGPGTRLTVT.